The rows below give T cell receptor beta chains drawn from one sample of a study of monozygotic twins with cystic fibrosis. Sequencing used immunoSEQ multiplex PCR; TCRdb keeps in-frame clones, though not all of them. The sample contains about 14,000 clones, approximately 85% of which appear only once. The sequencing input was blood. Every receptor here comes from a boy younger than 18 with cystic fibrosis. Both conserved end residues are part of each CDR3. D genes are given only for firm matches. Rows give clone size only sometimes, using once, few, many, or a class for an expanded clone.

>-|-|TRBJ1-1|TRBV29-1
TGCAGCGTTGAAAGAACGGCGACGAACACTGAAGCTTTCTTT
CSVERTATNTEAFF
>-|-|TRBJ2-2|TRBV6-5
TGTGCCAGCAGTTACTCGGCGGACACCGGGGAGCTGTTTTTT
CASSYSADTGELFF
>-|-|TRBJ1-2|TRBV27
TGTGCCAGCAGTCTGTCCGTTAACTATGGCTACACCTTC
CASSLSVNYGYTF
>-|-|TRBJ2-5|TRBV21-1
TGTGCCAGCACTGCCCCCCCAGCGGGGCCGTACCAAGAGACCCAGTACTTC
CASTAPPAGPYQETQYF
>-|-|TRBJ1-6|TRBV12-5
TGTGCTAGTGGTTCGGGACTTCAGAGCTCCTATAATTCACCCCTCCACTTT
CASGSGLQSSYNSPLHF
>-|-|TRBJ2-6|TRBV2
TGTGCCAGCAGTGCAGGGGCCAACGTCCTGACTTTC
CASSAGANVLTF
>-|-|TRBJ1-5|TRBV5-8
TGTGCCAGCAGCTTGGAAGGCGGAGCCCCCCAGCCCCAGCATTTT
CASSLEGGAPQPQHF
>-|-|TRBJ2-1|TRBV21-1
TGTGCCAGCAGCAAATCGAGAGCTAATGAGCAGTTCTTC
CASSKSRANEQFF
>-|-|TRBJ2-5|TRBV7-6
TGTGCCAGCAGCCCCAGAACCGCCGGGACCCAAGAGACCCAGTACTTC
CASSPRTAGTQETQYF
>once|-|TRBJ1-3|TRBV29-1
TGCAGCGTTGTTCTTCCTTTTATAAGCTCTGGAAACACCATATATTTT
CSVVLPFISSGNTIYF
>-|-|TRBJ1-5|TRBV2
TGTGCCAGCAGTGTAGGACGAAGTAATCAGCCCCAGCATTTT
CASSVGRSNQPQHF
>once|-|TRBJ2-5|TRBV11-2
TGTGCCAGCAGCGCGGCTCGAGTGGGTGTAAGGGAGACCCAGTACTTC
CASSAARVGVRETQYF
>-|TRBD2|TRBJ2-1|TRBV10-1
TGCGCCAGCAGCGAACTGACTAGCCACTCCTACAATGAGCAGTTCTTC
CASSELTSHSYNEQFF
>-|-|TRBJ1-1|TRBV6-5
TGTGCCAGCAGCCGACAGAAGAACACTGAAGCTTTCTTT
CASSRQKNTEAFF
>once|TRBD2|TRBJ2-1|TRBV4-1
TGCGCCAGCAGCCAAGATCGAATAGCGGGGGGTAGGGATGAGCAGTTCTTC
CASSQDRIAGGRDEQFF
>-|TRBD2|TRBJ2-1|TRBV28
TGTGCCAGCAGTTCCCCTCTGGCGGGAGGAGGTGAGCAGTTCTTC
CASSSPLAGGGEQFF
>-|-|TRBJ2-2|TRBV4-1
TGCGCCAGCAGCCACTACACCGGGACGAACACCGGGGAGCTGTTTTTT
CASSHYTGTNTGELFF
>once|TRBD2|TRBJ2-3|TRBV15
TGTGCCACCAGCCCCCGGGGGGGGACCCCAGATACGCAGTATTTT
CATSPRGGTPDTQYF
>-|-|TRBJ2-5|TRBV29-1
TGCAGCGTTGAAGATCCGGCCGCACAAGAGACCCAGTACTTC
CSVEDPAAQETQYF
>-|TRBD1|TRBJ1-2|TRBV19
TGTGCCAGTAGTATACGAGGTTCGGGACAGGGAAGATCGGGAGGCTACACCTTC
CASSIRGSGQGRSGGYTF
>few|-|TRBJ1-6|TRBV19
TGTGCCAGTAGTGCGACAGACAATTCACCCCTCCACTTT
CASSATDNSPLHF
>-|-|TRBJ2-7|TRBV5-1
TGCGCCAGCAGCTTGACCGGACCTACCTACGAGCAGTACTTC
CASSLTGPTYEQYF
>-|-|TRBJ2-5|TRBV2
TGTGCCAGCAGTGCGTTCGAAGAGACCCAGTACTTC
CASSAFEETQYF
>-|-|TRBJ1-5|TRBV21-1
TGTGCCAGCAGCAATCACCGGGGGCGAGAGAGCAATCAGCCCCAGCATTTT
CASSNHRGRESNQPQHF
>-|-|TRBJ2-5|TRBV5-1
TGCGCCAGCAGCTTGACGGGGGCCGGGGAGACCCAGTACTTC
CASSLTGAGETQYF
>once|-|TRBJ1-3|TRBV11-2
TGTGCCAACACCCTGGAGGGAAACACCATATATTTT
CANTLEGNTIYF
>-|TRBD1|TRBJ1-5|TRBV20-1
TGCAGTGCAAAGGGGGCCTCGGCGCATTTT
CSAKGASAHF
>few|TRBD2|TRBJ2-7|TRBV4-1
TGCGCCAGCAGCTCTAACCCGCGGCTAGCGGGAGACTACGAGCAGTACTTC
CASSSNPRLAGDYEQYF
>few|-|TRBJ1-2|TRBV6-1
TGTGCCAGCAGTGGACAAAACTATGGCTACACCTTC
CASSGQNYGYTF
>few|-|TRBJ2-7|TRBV7-8
TGTGCCAGCAGCCGTTCCTCCTACGAGCAGTACTTC
CASSRSSYEQYF
>-|-|TRBJ1-2|TRBV2
TGTGCCAGCAGTGAAAGGCCGGACAGACTCTATGGCTACACCTTC
CASSERPDRLYGYTF
>-|-|TRBJ1-1|TRBV29-1
TGCAGCGTTGAGGGGACCTACCAGGTGGGAGCTTTCTTT
CSVEGTYQVGAFF
>-|-|TRBJ2-7|TRBV2
TGTGCCAGCAGTGAGGGGGACTTCAACAACGAGCAGTACTTC
CASSEGDFNNEQYF
>-|-|TRBJ1-2|TRBV18
TGTGCCAGCTCACCCCTTACCAGGGACCCCTATGGCTACACCTTC
CASSPLTRDPYGYTF
>-|-|TRBJ1-1|TRBV5-1
TGCGCCAGCAGTCCCCAGGGCCCAAATACTGAAGCTTTCTTT
CASSPQGPNTEAFF
>-|-|TRBJ2-1|TRBV5-1
TGCGCCAGCAGCTTATTAGCGGAGACCTACAATGAGCAGTTCTTC
CASSLLAETYNEQFF
>few|-|TRBJ2-7|TRBV6-1
TGTGCCAGCGGGACACAGCTTTACGAGCAGTACTTC
CASGTQLYEQYF
>-|-|TRBJ1-5|TRBV11-1
TGTGCCAGCAGCTTAGAGTCCGGTCAGCCCCAGCATTTT
CASSLESGQPQHF
>-|TRBD2|TRBJ2-1|TRBV11-2
TGTGCCAGCAGCTTGAGAGCGGGAAAATCCTACAATGAGCAGTTCTTC
CASSLRAGKSYNEQFF
>-|TRBD2|TRBJ2-1|TRBV18
TGTGCCAGCTCACCGGTGAGCGGGAGGAGCAATGAGCAGTTCTTC
CASSPVSGRSNEQFF
>-|-|TRBJ2-5|TRBV23-1
TGCGCCAGCAGTCGCGGGACATTAGGAGAGACCCAGTACTTC
CASSRGTLGETQYF
>-|-|TRBJ2-5|TRBV11-2
TGTGCCAGCAGGACCTTTTTGGGGGAGACCCAGTACTTC
CASRTFLGETQYF
>-|TRBD1|TRBJ2-1|TRBV13
TGTGCCAGCAGCTCCCGCGGGGACAGGGATGAGCAGTTCTTC
CASSSRGDRDEQFF
>-|-|TRBJ2-1|TRBV2
TGTGCCAGCAGTGTGGATCGGGGGGCGTACAATGAGCAGTTCTTC
CASSVDRGAYNEQFF
>few|TRBD1|TRBJ1-2|TRBV5-1
TGCGCCAGCAGCCAGACAGGGTCTAATGGCTACACCTTC
CASSQTGSNGYTF
>-|-|TRBJ2-2|TRBV10-3
TGTGCCATCACCCCCGGGACACCCCAGAACACCGGGGAGCTGTTTTTT
CAITPGTPQNTGELFF
>-|-|TRBJ2-1|TRBV14
TGTGCCAGCAGCGCCTGGAAAGAATCCTACAATGAGCAGTTCTTC
CASSAWKESYNEQFF
>-|-|TRBJ2-4|TRBV2
TGTGCCAGCAGTGAGATGGCGGGACCGAATACGGAGCACTTC
CASSEMAGPNTEHF
>few|TRBD2|TRBJ2-1|TRBV27
TGTGCCAGCAGTTTAGCGGGGGGGACGAATGAGCAGTTCTTC
CASSLAGGTNEQFF
>-|-|TRBJ2-1|TRBV5-1
TGCGCCAGCAGCTTGGATCCGGGGAGCTCCTACAATGAGCAGTTCTTC
CASSLDPGSSYNEQFF
>-|-|TRBJ1-1|TRBV12-5
TGTGCTAGTGGCCCCCTTGGTCTGGCGAACACTGAAGCTTTCTTT
CASGPLGLANTEAFF
>-|-|TRBJ1-2|TRBV2
TGTGCCAGCAGTGTTGACAGAAACTACTATGGCTACACCTTC
CASSVDRNYYGYTF
>-|-|TRBJ1-1|TRBV7-2
TGTGCCAGCAGCATTCTCGTGGGGATCACTGAAGCTTTCTTT
CASSILVGITEAFF
>-|-|TRBJ1-5|TRBV19
TGTGCCAGTAGTATTTTCAATAGCAATCAGCCCCAGCATTTT
CASSIFNSNQPQHF
>-|-|TRBJ1-3|TRBV5-1
TGCGCCAGCAGCTTGGTTTCCGGAGCCCCTGGAAACACCATATATTTT
CASSLVSGAPGNTIYF
>-|-|TRBJ1-3|TRBV5-1
TGCGCCAGCAGCTTCACCCCAATGCGGTCCTCTGGAAACACCATATATTTT
CASSFTPMRSSGNTIYF
>-|-|TRBJ1-3|TRBV4-1
TGCGCCAGCAGCCAAGATCGGGGTAGTGGAAACACCATATATTTT
CASSQDRGSGNTIYF